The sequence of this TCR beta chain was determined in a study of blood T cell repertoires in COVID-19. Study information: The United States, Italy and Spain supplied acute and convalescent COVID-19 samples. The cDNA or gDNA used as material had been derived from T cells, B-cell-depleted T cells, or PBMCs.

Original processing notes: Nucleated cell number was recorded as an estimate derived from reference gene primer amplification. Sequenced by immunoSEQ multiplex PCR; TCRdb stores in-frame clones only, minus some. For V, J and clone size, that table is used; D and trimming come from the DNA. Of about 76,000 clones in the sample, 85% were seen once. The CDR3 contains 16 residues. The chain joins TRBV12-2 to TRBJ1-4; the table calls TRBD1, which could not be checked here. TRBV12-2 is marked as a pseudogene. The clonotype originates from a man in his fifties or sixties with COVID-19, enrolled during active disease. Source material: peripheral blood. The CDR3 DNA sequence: TGTGCAAGTCGCCCCGGGACAGACGCAACTAATGAAAAACTGTTTTTT. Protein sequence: CASRPGTDATNEKLFF.